This T cell receptor beta chain was obtained from a study of cytomegalovirus exposure and HLA in healthy donors. Regarding the study as a whole: Sequencing likely produced, as an artifact, a cluster of highly shared sequence variants.

In the case of this clone: Its antigen is not identified.

The study ran its PCR with 60 Vbeta and 13 Jbeta primers. Libraries were prepared by immunoSEQ multiplex PCR; TCRdb keeps only in-frame clonotypes and omits some of them. The profile shows about 150,000 clones, around 79% of them singletons. This CDR3 is built from 15 residues. Material for sequencing was PBMCs. The genes are TRBV7-5 and TRBJ2-7; the table's D call, TRBD1, has no DNA check behind it. TRBV7-5 is flagged as a pseudogene. The receptor was derived from a young man in good health and CMV-seropositive. CDR3 DNA sequence: TGTGCCAGAAGCTCCCCCCGGACAGGGGCCTACGAGCAGTACTTC. This gives the protein CARSSPRTGAYEQYF.